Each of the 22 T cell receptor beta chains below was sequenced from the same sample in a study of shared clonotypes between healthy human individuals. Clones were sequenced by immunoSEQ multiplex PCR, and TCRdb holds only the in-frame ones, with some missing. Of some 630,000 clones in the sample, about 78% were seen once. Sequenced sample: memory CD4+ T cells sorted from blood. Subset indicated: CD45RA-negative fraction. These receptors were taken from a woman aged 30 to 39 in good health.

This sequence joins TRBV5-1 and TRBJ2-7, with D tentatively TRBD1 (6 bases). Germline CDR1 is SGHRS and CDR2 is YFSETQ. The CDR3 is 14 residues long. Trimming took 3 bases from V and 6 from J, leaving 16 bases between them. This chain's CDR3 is CASSSGQLDAEQYF. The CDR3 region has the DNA TGCGCCAGCAGCTCGGGACAATTAGATGCCGAGCAGTACTTC. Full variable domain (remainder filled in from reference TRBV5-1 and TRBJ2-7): KAGVTQTPRYLIKTRGQQVTLSCSPISGHRSVSWYQQTPGQGLQFLFEYFSETQRNKGNFPGRFSGRQFSNSRSEMNVSTLELGDSALYLCASSSGQLDAEQYFGPGTRLTVT.

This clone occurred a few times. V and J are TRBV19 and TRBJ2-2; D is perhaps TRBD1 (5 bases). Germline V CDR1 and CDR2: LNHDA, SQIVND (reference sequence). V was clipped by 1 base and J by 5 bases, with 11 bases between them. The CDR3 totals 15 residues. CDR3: CASSIGPGQTGELFF. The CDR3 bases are TGTGCCAGTAGTATAGGTCCAGGGCAAACCGGGGAGCTGTTTTTT.

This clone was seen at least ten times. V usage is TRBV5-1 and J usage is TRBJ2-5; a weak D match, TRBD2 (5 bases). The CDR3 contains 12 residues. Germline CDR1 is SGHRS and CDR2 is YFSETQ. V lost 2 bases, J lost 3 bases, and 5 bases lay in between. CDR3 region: CASSLAEETQYF. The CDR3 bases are TGCGCCAGCAGCTTAGCGGAAGAGACCCAGTACTTC. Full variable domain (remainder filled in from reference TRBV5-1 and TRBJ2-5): KAGVTQTPRYLIKTRGQQVTLSCSPISGHRSVSWYQQTPGQGLQFLFEYFSETQRNKGNFPGRFSGRQFSNSRSEMNVSTLELGDSALYLCASSLAEETQYFGPGTRLLVL.

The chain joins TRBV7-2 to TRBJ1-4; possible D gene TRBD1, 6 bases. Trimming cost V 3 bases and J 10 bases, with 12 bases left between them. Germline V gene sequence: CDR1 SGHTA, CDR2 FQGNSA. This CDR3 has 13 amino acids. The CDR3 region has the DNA TGTGCCAGCAGCTTGCGGACAGATGGAAAACTGTTTTTT. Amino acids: CASSLRTDGKLFF. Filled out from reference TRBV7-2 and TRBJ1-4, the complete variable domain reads GAGVSQSPSNKVTEKGKDVELRCDPISGHTALYWYRQSLGQGLEFLIYFQGNSAPDKSGLPSDRFSAERTGGSVSTLTIQRTQQEDSAVYLCASSLRTDGKLFFGSGTQLSVL.

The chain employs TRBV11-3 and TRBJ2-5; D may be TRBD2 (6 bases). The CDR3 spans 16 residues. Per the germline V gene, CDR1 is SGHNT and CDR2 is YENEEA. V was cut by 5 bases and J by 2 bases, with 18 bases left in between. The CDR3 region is CASSPRQTGGQETQYF. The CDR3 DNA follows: TGTGCCAGCAGCCCCCGGCAAACAGGAGGGCAAGAGACCCAGTACTTC.

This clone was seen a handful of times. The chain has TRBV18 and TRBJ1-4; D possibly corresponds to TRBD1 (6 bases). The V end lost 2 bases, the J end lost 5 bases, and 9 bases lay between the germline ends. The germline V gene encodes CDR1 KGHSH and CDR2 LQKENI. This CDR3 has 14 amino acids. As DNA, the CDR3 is TGTGCCAGCTCACCAAGGACAGACAATGAAAAACTGTTTTTT. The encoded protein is CASSPRTDNEKLFF.

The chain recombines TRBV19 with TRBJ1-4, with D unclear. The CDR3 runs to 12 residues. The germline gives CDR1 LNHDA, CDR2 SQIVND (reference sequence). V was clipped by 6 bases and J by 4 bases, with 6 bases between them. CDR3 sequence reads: CASRRDNEKLFF. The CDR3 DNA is TGTGCCAGTAGGAGGGATAATGAAAAACTGTTTTTT.

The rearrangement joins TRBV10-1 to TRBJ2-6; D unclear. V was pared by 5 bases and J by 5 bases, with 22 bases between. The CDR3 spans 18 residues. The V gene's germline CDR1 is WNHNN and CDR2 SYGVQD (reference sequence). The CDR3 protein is CASSTGPRSQSRANVLTF. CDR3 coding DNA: TGCGCCAGCAGTACCGGACCAAGATCACAAAGTCGGGCCAACGTCCTGACTTTC.

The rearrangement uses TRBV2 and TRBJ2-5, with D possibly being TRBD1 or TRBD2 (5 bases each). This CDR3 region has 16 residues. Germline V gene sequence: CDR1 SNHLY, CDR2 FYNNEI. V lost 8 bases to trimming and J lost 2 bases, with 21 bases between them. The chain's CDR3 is CASARPIGTNQETQYF. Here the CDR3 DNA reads TGTGCCAGCGCCCGGCCTATAGGGACGAATCAAGAGACCCAGTACTTC.

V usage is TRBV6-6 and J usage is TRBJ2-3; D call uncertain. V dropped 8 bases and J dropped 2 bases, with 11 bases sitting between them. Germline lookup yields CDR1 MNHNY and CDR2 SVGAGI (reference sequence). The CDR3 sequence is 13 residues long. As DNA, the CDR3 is TGTGCCAGCCGCACGGCCTACACAGATACGCAGTATTTT. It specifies CASRTAYTDTQYF.

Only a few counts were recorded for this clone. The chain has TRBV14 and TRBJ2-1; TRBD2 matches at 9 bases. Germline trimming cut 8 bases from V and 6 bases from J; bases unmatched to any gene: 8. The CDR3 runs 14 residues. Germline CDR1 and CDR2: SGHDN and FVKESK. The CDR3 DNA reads TGTGCCAGCGCACGCGGGAGGGTTGGCAATGAGCAGTTCTTC. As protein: CASARGRVGNEQFF.

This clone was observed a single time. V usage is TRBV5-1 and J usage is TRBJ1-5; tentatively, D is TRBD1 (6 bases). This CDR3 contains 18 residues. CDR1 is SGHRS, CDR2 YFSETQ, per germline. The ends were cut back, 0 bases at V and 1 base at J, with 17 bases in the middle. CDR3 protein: CASSLVRPAGDSNQPQHF. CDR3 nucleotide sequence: TGCGCCAGCAGCTTGGTACGTCCCGCAGGGGACAGCAATCAGCCCCAGCATTTT.

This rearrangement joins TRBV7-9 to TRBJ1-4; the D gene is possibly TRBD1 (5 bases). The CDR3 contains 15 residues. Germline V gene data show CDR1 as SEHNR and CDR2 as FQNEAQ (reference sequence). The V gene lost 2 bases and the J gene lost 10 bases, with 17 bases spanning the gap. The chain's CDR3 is CASSLSRQGGGKLFF. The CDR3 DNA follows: TGTGCCAGCAGCTTATCAAGGCAGGGAGGCGGAAAACTGTTTTTT.

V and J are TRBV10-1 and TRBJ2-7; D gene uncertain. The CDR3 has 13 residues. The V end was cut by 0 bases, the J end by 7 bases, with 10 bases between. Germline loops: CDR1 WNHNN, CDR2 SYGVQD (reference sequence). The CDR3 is CASSESGLGEQYF. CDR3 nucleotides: TGCGCCAGCAGTGAGTCAGGGCTAGGAGAGCAGTACTTC.

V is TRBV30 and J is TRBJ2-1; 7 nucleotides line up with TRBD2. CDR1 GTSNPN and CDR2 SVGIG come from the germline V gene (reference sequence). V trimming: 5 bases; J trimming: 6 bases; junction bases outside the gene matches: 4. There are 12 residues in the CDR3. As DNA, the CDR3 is TGTGCCTGGTCCGGCGGGGGCAATGAGCAGTTCTTC. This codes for CAWSGGGNEQFF.

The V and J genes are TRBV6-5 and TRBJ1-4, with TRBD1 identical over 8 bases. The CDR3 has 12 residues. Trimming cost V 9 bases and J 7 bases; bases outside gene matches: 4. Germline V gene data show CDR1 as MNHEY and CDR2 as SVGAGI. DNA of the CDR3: TGTGCCAGTCGACAGGGGAGTGAAAAACTGTTTTTT. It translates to CASRQGSEKLFF.

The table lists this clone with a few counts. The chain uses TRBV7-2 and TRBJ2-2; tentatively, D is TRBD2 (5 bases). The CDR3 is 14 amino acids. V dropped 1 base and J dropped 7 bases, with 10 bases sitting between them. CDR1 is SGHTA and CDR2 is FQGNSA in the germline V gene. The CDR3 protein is CASSLEDGNGELFF. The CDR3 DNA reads TGTGCCAGCAGCTTAGAGGACGGGAACGGGGAGCTGTTTTTT.

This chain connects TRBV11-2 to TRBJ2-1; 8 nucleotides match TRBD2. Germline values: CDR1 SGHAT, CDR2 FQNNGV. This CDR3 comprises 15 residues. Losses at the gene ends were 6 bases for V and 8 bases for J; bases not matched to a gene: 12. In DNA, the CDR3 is TGTGCCAGCAGATCTTATAAGCGGGAGAGCTATGAGCAGTTCTTC. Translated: CASRSYKRESYEQFF.

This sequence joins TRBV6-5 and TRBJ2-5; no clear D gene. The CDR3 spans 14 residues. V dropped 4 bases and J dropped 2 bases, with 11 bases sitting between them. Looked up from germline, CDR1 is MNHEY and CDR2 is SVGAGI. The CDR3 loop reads CASSLSAQQETQYF. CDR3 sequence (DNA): TGTGCCAGCAGTTTGTCGGCGCAGCAAGAGACCCAGTACTTC.

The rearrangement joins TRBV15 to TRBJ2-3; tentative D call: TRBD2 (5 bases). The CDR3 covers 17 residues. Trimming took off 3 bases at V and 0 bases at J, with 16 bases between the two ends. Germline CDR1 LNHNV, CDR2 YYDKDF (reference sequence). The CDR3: CATSRYRAAPSTDTQYF. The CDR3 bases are TGTGCCACCAGCAGGTACCGAGCGGCCCCGAGCACAGATACGCAGTATTTT. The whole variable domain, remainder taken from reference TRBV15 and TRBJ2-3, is DAMVIQNPRYQVTQFGKPVTLSCSQTLNHNVMYWYQQKSSQAPKLLFHYYDKDFNNEADTPDNFQSRRPNTSFCFLDIRSPGLGDTAMYLCATSRYRAAPSTDTQYFGPGTRLTVL.

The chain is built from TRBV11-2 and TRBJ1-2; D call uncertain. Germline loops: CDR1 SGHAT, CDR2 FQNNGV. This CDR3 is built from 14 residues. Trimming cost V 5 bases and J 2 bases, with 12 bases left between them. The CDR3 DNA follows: TGTGCCAGCAGCCCCCCCCTCACAAACTATGGCTACACCTTC. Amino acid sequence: CASSPPLTNYGYTF.

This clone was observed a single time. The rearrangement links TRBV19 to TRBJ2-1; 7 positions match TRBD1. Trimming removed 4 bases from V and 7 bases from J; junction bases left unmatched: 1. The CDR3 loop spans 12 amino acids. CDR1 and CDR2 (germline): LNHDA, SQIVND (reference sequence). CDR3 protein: CASSTTGNEQFF. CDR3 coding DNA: TGTGCCAGTAGTACGACAGGGAATGAGCAGTTCTTC.